This TCR beta chain was sequenced during a study of T cell repertoires in cytomegalovirus infection. Study details: In public TCR beta signatures, there were indications of both CMV infection and matching HLA type. Study-level results: Ex vivo responses were dominated by HLA-C-restricted CMV-specific TCR beta clonotypes. Summed public TCR beta family frequency identified CMV carriers bearing the relevant HLA.

V gave up 7 bases and J gave up 2 bases, with 20 bases separating them. This CDR3 spans 16 amino acids. TCRdb processed the reads anew with MiXCR; each CDR3 protein has one entry. The sample includes about 100,000 distinct CDR3 sequences, roughly two fifths of them seen just once. Comments on this clonotype: Its target is not known.

V gene TRBV12-3 or TRBV12-4 combines with J gene TRBJ1-2; D unresolved. The TCR was taken from a human donor in good health (CMV status not recorded). Some clones in this sample may be carry-over from other donors' samples. The sample consisted of CD8+ T cells from cultured PBMCs, taken from culture after CMV antigen stimulation. This chain's CDR3 is CASNKGDTSRNYGYTF. The CDR3 DNA follows: TGTGCCAGCAATAAGGGTGACACGTCAAGGAACTATGGCTACACCTTC.